This entry concerns a single T cell receptor (beta chain). This CDR3 has 11 residues. Trimming left V 6 bases short and J 4 bases short, with 4 bases between. The data belong to a study of T cells in Graves' hyperthyroidism and ophthalmopathy. Amplification targeted TCR beta CDR3 regions from RNA transcripts. When the TCR CDR3 underwent first-round RT-PCR, the HTBI primer set was used. One entry per CDR3 protein results from TCRdb running MiXCR on the multiplex PCR reads. This repertoire shows about 350,000 distinct CDR3 sequences, 14% found once; its top ten account for approximately 23%. The sequencing sample was made of blood. The rearrangement joins TRBV12-3 or TRBV12-4 to TRBJ1-3; D is unresolved. The clonotype comes from a woman aged 25 to 45 with Graves' hyperthyroidism. The CDR3 DNA sequence: TGTGCCAGCAGGGGAGGAAACACCATATATTTT. It translates to CASRGGNTIYF.